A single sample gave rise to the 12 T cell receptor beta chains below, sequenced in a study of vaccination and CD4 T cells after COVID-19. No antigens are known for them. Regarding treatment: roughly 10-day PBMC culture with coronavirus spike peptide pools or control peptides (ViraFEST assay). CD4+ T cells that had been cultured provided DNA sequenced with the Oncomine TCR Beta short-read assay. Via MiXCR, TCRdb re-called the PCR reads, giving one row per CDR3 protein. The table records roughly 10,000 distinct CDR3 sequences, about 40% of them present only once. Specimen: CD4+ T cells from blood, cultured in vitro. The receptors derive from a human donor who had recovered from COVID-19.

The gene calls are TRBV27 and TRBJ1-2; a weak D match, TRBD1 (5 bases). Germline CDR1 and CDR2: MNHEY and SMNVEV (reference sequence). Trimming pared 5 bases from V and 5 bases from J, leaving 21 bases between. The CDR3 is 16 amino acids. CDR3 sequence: CASSPRGIRVNYGYTF. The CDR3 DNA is TGTGCCAGCAGTCCGAGGGGAATTAGGGTGAATTATGGCTACACCTTC.

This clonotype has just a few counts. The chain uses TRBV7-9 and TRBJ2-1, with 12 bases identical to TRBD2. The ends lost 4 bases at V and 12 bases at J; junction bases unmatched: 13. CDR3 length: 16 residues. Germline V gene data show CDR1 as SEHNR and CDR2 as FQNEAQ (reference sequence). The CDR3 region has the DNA TGTGCCAGCAGCTCACCCTCTAGCGGGGGGGCCTCGGGGCAGTTCTTC. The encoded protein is CASSSPSSGGASGQFF.

CDR3 coding DNA: TGTGCCAGTAGTATAGATCAGACTGGATATGGCTACACCTTC. Translation gives CASSIDQTGYGYTF. The J gene is TRBJ1-2, the V gene TRBV19; no firm D call. V lost 0 bases and J 5 bases, leaving 10 bases between the germline ends. The CDR3 spans 14 residues. CDR1 is LNHDA and CDR2 is SQIVND in the germline V gene (reference sequence). Full variable domain (outside the CDR3, taken from reference TRBV19 and TRBJ1-2): DGGITQSPKYLFRKEGQNVTLSCEQNLNHDAMYWYRQDPGQGLRLIYYSQIVNDFQKGDIAEGYSVSREKKESFPLTVTSAQKNPTAFYLCASSIDQTGYGYTFGSGTRLTVV.

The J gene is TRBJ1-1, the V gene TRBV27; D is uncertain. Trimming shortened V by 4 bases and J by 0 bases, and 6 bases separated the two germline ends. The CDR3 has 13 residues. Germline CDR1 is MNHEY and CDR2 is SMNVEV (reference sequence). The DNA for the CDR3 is TGTGCCAGCAGTTCCAGGATGAACACTGAAGCTTTCTTT. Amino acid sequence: CASSSRMNTEAFF.

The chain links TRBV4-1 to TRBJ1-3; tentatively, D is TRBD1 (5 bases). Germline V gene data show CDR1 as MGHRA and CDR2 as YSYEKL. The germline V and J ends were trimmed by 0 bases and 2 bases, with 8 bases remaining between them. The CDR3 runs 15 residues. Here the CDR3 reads CASSQERGAGNTIYF. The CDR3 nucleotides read TGCGCCAGCAGCCAAGAACGGGGGGCTGGAAACACCATATATTTT.

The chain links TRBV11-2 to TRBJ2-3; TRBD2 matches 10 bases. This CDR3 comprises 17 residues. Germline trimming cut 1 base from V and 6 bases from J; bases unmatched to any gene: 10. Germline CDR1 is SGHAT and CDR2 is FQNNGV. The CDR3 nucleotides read TGTGCCAGCAGCTTAGTGGAGCGGGGGGGCTCTCGCGATACGCAGTATTTT. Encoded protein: CASSLVERGGSRDTQYF.

As DNA, the CDR3 is TGTGCCAGCAGTTTAGCAGGGGGCTCTGCTCGGAACACTGAAGCTTTCTTT. Translation gives CASSLAGGSARNTEAFF. The chain uses TRBV27 and TRBJ1-1, with 8 bases that match TRBD1. The CDR3 runs 17 residues. Germline CDR1 is MNHEY and CDR2 is SMNVEV (reference sequence). J was trimmed by 1 base and V by 2 bases; bases with no gene match: 9.

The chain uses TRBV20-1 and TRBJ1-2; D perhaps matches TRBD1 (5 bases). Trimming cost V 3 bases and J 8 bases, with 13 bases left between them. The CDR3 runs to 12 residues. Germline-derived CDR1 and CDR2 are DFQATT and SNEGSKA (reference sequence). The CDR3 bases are TGCAGTGCTAGTGGGGGTACAAGGGGCTACACCTTC. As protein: CSASGGTRGYTF.

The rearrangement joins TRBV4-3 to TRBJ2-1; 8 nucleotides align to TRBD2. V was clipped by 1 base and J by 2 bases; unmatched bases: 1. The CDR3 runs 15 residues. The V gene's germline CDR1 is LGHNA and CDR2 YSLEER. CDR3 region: CASSQAGGPYNEQFF. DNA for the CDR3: TGCGCCAGCAGCCAAGCGGGGGGGCCCTACAATGAGCAGTTCTTC.

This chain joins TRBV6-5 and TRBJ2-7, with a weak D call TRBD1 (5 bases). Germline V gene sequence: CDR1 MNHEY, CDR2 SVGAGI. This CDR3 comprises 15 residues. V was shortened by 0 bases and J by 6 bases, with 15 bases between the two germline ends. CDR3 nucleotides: TGTGCCAGCAGTTACTCGACCAGCAGGGTGCGCGAGCAGTACTTC. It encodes CASSYSTSRVREQYF.

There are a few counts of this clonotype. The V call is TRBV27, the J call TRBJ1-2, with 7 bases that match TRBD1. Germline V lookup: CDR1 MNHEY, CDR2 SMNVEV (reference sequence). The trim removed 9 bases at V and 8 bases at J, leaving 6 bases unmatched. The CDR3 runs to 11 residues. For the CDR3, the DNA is TGTGCCAGTGGGGACAGTTTAGGCTACACCTTC. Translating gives CASGDSLGYTF.

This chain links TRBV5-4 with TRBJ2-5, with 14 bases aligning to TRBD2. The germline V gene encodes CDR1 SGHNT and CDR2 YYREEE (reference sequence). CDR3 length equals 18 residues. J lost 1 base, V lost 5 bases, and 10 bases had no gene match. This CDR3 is CASRSGLAGGPSQETQYF. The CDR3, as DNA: TGTGCCAGCAGATCAGGACTAGCGGGGGGCCCCTCCCAAGAGACCCAGTACTTC.